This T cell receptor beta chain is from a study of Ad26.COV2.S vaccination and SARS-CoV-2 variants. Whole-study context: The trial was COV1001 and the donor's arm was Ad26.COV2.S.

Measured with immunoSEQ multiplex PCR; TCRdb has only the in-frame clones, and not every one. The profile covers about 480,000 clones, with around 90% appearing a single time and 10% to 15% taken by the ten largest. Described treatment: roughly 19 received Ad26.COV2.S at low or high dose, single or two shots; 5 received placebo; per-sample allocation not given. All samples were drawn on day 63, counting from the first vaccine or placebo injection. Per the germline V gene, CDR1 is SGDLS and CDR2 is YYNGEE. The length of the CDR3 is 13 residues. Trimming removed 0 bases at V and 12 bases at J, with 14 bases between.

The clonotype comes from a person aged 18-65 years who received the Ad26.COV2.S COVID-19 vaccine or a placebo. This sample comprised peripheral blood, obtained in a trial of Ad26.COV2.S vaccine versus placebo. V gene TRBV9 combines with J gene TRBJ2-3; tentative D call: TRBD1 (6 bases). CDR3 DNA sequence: TGTGCCAGCAGCGTAGAGGACAGCAGCTCCCAGTATTTT. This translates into CASSVEDSSSQYF. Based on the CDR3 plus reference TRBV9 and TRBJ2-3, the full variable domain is DSGVTQTPKHLITATGQRVTLRCSPRSGDLSVYWYQQSLDQGLQFLIQYYNGEERAKGNILERFSAQQFPDLHSELNLSSLELGDSALYFCASSVEDSSSQYFGPGTRLTVL.